The entry below gives a single T cell receptor (beta chain) sequence along with its context. This entry belongs to a study of blood T cell repertoires in COVID-19. Looking at the study overall: COVID-19 samples, acute and convalescent, were from the United States, Italy and Spain. T cells, B-cell-depleted T cells, or PBMCs provided the cDNA or gDNA that served as material.

Losses at the gene ends were 5 bases for V and 4 bases for J; bases not matched to a gene: 11. Germline V CDR1 and CDR2: MDHEN, SYDVKM. This CDR3 is built from 16 residues. As originally analysed: Quantification of nucleated cells was approximated via reference gene primer amplification. Produced via immunoSEQ multiplex PCR; TCRdb's table is partial and in-frame only. That table gives V, J and clone size, and the DNA gave D and trimming. The sample has about 180,000 clones, roughly nine tenths seen once. The V call is TRBV28, the J call TRBJ1-3; 7 positions match TRBD1. The receptor's source is a woman in her twenties or thirties with active or convalescent COVID-19. Sequenced: peripheral blood. The CDR3 is CASSLTLQGGGNTIYF. For the CDR3, the DNA is TGTGCCAGCAGTCTCACTCTGCAGGGGGGAGGAAACACCATATATTTT.